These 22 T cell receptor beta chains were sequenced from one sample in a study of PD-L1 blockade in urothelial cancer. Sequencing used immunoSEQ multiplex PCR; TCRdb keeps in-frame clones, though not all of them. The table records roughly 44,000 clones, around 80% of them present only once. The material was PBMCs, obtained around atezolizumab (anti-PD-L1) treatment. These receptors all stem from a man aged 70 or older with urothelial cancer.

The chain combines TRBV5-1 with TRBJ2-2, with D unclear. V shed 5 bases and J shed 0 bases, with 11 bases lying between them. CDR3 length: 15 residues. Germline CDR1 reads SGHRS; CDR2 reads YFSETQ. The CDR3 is CASSSGRTNTGELFF. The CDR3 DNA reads TGCGCCAGCAGTTCCGGCAGGACGAACACCGGGGAGCTGTTTTTT.

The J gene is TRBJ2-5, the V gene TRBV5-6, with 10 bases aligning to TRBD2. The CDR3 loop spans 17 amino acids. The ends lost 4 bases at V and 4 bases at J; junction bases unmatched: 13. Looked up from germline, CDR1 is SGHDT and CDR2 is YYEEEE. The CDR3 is CASSPTSTSGVGETQYF. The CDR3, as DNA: TGTGCCAGCAGCCCCACTAGTACTAGCGGGGTAGGAGAGACCCAGTACTTC.

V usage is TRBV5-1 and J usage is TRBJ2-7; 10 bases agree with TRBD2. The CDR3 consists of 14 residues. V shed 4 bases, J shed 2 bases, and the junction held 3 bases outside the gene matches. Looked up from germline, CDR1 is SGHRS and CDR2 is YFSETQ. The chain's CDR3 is CASSGAGGPYEQYF. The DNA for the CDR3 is TGCGCCAGCAGCGGAGCGGGGGGGCCCTACGAGCAGTACTTC.

CDR3 DNA: TGTGCCAGCAGCTGGGGACTTGGGACTGAAGCTTTCTTT. Translating gives CASSWGLGTEAFF. The V and J genes are TRBV7-3 and TRBJ1-1; a possible D gene is TRBD1 (5 bases). Per the germline V gene, CDR1 is SGHTA and CDR2 is FQGTGA. Trimming took off 4 bases at V and 5 bases at J, with 11 bases between the two ends. The CDR3 loop spans 13 amino acids.

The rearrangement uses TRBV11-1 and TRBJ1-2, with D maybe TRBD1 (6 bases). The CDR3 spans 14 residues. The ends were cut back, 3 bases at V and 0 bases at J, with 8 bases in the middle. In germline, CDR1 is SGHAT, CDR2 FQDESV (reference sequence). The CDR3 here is CASSFRGPNYGYTF. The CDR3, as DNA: TGTGCCAGCAGCTTCAGGGGACCTAACTATGGCTACACCTTC.

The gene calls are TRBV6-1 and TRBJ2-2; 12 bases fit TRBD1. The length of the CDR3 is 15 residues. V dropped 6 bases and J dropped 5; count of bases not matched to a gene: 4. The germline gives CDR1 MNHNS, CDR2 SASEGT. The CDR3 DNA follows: TGTGCCAGCAGGGGGACAGGGGGCCTAACCGGGGAGCTGTTTTTT. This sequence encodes CASRGTGGLTGELFF.

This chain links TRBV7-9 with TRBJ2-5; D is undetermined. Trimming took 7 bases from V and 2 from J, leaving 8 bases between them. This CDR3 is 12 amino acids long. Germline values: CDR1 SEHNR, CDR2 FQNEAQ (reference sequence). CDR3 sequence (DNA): TGTGCCAGCACCCCTCTACAAGAGACCCAGTACTTC. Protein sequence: CASTPLQETQYF.

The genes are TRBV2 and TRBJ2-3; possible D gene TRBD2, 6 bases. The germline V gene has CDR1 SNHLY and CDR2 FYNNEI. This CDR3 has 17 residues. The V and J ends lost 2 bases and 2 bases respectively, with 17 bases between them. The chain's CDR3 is CASSEILTGGVTDTQYF. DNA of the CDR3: TGTGCCAGCAGTGAAATTCTCACGGGCGGGGTCACAGATACGCAGTATTTT.

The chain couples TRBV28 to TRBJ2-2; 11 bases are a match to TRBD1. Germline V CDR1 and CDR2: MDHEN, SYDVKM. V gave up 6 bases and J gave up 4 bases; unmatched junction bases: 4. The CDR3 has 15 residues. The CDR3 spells CASRAGTGGTGELFF. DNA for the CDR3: TGTGCCAGCAGAGCCGGGACAGGGGGCACCGGGGAGCTGTTTTTT.

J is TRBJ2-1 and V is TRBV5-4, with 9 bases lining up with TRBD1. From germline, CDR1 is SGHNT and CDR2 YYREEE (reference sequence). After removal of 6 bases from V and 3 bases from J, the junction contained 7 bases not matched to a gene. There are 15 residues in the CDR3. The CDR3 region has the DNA TGTGCCAGCACCACAGGGGGCATAGGCTACAATGAGCAGTTCTTC. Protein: CASTTGGIGYNEQFF.

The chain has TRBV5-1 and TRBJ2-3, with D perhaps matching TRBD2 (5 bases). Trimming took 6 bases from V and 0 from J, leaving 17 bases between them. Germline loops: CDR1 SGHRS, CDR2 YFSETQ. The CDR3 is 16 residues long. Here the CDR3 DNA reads TGCGCCAGCAAATCCGGGATGGGAACTAGCACAGATACGCAGTATTTT. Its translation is CASKSGMGTSTDTQYF.

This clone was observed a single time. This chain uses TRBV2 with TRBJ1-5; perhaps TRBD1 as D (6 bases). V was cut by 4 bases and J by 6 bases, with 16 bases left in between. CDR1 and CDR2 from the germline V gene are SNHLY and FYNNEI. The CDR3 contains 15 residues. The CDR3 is CASSAAGARGQPQHF. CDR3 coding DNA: TGTGCCAGCAGTGCAGCGGGGGCGCGCGGTCAGCCCCAGCATTTT.

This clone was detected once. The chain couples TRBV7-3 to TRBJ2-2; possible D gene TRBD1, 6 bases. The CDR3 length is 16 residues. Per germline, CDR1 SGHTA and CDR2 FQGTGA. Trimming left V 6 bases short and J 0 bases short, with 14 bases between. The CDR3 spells CASRLTGPANTGELFF. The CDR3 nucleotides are TGTGCCAGCAGACTCACAGGGCCCGCGAACACCGGGGAGCTGTTTTTT.

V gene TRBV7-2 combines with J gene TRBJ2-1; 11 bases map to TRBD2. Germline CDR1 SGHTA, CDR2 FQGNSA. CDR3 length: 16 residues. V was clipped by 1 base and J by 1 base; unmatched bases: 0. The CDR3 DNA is TGTGCCAGCAGCTTAGTAGCGGGAGGGTCCTACAATGAGCAGTTCTTC. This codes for CASSLVAGGSYNEQFF.

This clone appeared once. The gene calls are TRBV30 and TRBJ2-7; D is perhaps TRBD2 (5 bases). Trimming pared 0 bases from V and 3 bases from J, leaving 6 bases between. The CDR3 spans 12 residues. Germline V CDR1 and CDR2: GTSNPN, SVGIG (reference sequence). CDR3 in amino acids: CAWSVGSYEQYF. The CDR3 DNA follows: TGTGCCTGGAGTGTGGGGAGCTACGAGCAGTACTTC. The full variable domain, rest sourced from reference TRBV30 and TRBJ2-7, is SQTIHQWPATLVQPVGSPLSLECTVEGTSNPNLYWYRQAAGRGLQLLFYSVGIGQISSEVPQNLSASRPQDRQFILSSKKLLLSDSGFYLCAWSVGSYEQYFGPGTRLTVT.

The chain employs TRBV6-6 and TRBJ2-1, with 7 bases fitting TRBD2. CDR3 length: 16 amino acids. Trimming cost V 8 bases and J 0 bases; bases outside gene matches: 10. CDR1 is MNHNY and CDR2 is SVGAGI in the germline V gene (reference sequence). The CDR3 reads CASSPRTGGSYNEQFF. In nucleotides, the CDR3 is TGTGCCAGCTCTCCCAGGACGGGAGGCTCCTACAATGAGCAGTTCTTC.

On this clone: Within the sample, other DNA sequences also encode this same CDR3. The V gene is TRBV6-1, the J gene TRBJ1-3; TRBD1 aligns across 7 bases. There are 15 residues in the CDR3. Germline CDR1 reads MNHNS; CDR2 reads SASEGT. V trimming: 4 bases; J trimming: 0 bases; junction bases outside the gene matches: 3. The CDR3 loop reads CASSAGQSSGNTIYF. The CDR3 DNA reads TGTGCCAGCAGTGCGGGACAGAGCTCTGGAAACACCATATATTTT.

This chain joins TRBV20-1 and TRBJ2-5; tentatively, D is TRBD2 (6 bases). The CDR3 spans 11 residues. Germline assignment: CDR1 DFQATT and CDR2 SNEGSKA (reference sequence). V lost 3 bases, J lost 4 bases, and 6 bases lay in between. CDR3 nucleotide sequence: TGCAGTGCTAGCGGGAGAGAGACCCAGTACTTC. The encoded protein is CSASGRETQYF.

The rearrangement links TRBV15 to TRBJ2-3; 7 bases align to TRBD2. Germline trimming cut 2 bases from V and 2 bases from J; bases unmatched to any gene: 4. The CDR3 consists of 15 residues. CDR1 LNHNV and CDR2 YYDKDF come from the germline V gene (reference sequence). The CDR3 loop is CATSRQGGTTDTQYF. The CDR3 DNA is TGTGCCACCAGCAGACAGGGAGGGACCACAGATACGCAGTATTTT.

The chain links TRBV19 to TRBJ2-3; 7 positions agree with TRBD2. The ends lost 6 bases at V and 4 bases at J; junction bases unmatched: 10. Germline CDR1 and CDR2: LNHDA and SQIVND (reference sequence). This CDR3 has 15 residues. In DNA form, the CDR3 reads TGTGCCAGTAGCTTCAGGACTAGGAGGGCAGATACGCAGTATTTT. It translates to CASSFRTRRADTQYF.

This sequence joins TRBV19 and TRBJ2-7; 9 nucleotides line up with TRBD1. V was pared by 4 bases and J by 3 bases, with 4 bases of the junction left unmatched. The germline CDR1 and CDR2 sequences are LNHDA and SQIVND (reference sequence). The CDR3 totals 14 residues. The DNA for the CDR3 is TGTGCCAGTAGTAACCTGGGACAGGGCTACGAGCAGTACTTC. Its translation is CASSNLGQGYEQYF.

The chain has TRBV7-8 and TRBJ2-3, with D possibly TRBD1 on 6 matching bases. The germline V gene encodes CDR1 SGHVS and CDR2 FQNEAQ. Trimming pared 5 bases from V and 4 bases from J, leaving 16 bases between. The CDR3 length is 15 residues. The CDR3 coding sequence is TGTGCCAGCAGCCTGAGGGGGAGCGAGTCAGATACGCAGTATTTT. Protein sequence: CASSLRGSESDTQYF.